Described below is a single T cell receptor beta chain sequence and its context. The antigen remains undetermined. The source of the sample is a study of T cell responses to AZD1222 COVID-19 vaccine. Assay: immunoSEQ multiplex PCR; the TCRdb copy retains only in-frame clones and omits some. The sample yields 65,000 to 100,000 clones, around nine tenths seen once. Both about-4-week and about-12-week second-dose recipients were combined. The CDR3 covers 13 residues. V gave up 4 bases and J gave up 4 bases, with 9 bases separating them. Germline V lookup: CDR1 MRHNA, CDR2 SNTAGT. Study results and caveats: Females made up more of the donors, who were largely white British, and clonal diversity may have come out too low.

This specimen was peripheral blood, taken 28 days after the second AZD1222 dose. The sequence was collected from an adult who received the AZD1222 COVID-19 vaccine. The chain is built from TRBV6-4 and TRBJ2-3; a possible D gene is TRBD2 (6 bases). CDR3 residues: CASSAGTPDTQYF. DNA of the CDR3: TGTGCCAGCAGTGCCGGGACTCCAGATACGCAGTATTTT.